The 32 T cell receptor beta chains reported below all come from one sample, sequenced in a study of cytomegalovirus exposure and HLA in healthy donors. In the PCR, 60 Vbeta and 13 Jbeta primers were used. Repertoires were generated with immunoSEQ multiplex PCR, while TCRdb's copy carries only in-frame clones and drops some. Seen here are a few hundred thousand clones, about 86% observed once, and the top ten hold less than 9%. Sequencing input: PBMCs. All receptors come from a woman aged 55 to 70 in good health and CMV-seropositive.

V is TRBV6-6 and J is TRBJ1-2; 12 bases line up with TRBD1. Germline CDR1 and CDR2: MNHNY and SVGAGI (reference sequence). The junction had 7 bases not matched to a gene; V was cut back by 5 bases and J by 3 bases. This CDR3 contains 16 residues. In DNA, the CDR3 is TGTGCCAGCAGTGGGACAGGGGGCGAGGGGCACTATGGCTACACCTTC. Translation: CASSGTGGEGHYGYTF.

The V and J genes are TRBV2 and TRBJ2-5; 13 bases are shared with TRBD2. CDR3 length equals 21 residues. Trimming took 2 bases from V and 4 from J; bases not matched to a gene: 19. From germline, CDR1 is SNHLY and CDR2 FYNNEI. CDR3: CASSERGPRVGTSGIRETQYF. The DNA of the CDR3 is TGTGCCAGCAGTGAACGGGGCCCGAGGGTGGGGACTAGCGGGATCCGAGAGACCCAGTACTTC. Based on the CDR3 plus reference TRBV2 and TRBJ2-5, the full variable domain is EPEVTQTPSHQVTQMGQEVILRCVPISNHLYFYWYRQILGQKVEFLVSFYNNEISEKSEIFDDQFSVERPDGSNFTLKIRSTKLEDSAMYFCASSERGPRVGTSGIRETQYFGPGTRLLVL.

The chain joins TRBV5-1 to TRBJ2-1; maybe TRBD2 (6 bases). Germline values: CDR1 SGHRS, CDR2 YFSETQ. V lost 0 bases and J lost 5, with 9 bases in between. The CDR3 loop spans 14 amino acids. CDR3 loop: CASSLVADHNEQFF. Here the CDR3 DNA reads TGCGCCAGCAGCTTGGTAGCGGACCACAATGAGCAGTTCTTC. The full variable domain, rest sourced from reference TRBV5-1 and TRBJ2-1, is KAGVTQTPRYLIKTRGQQVTLSCSPISGHRSVSWYQQTPGQGLQFLFEYFSETQRNKGNFPGRFSGRQFSNSRSEMNVSTLELGDSALYLCASSLVADHNEQFFGPGTRLTVL.

In DNA, the CDR3 is TGTGCCAGTAGTAAACCGGGACAGCTCTCTGGAAACACCATATATTTT. As protein: CASSKPGQLSGNTIYF. The J gene is TRBJ1-3, the V gene TRBV19, with 7 nucleotides matching TRBD1. V was clipped by 4 bases and J by 0 bases; unmatched bases: 6. Germline values: CDR1 LNHDA, CDR2 SQIVND (reference sequence). The CDR3 totals 16 residues.

The table lists this clone with a few counts. The chain combines TRBV5-1 with TRBJ2-5; D possibly corresponds to TRBD1 (6 bases). The CDR3 spans 14 residues. The V end was cut by 4 bases, the J end by 4 bases, with 14 bases between. Germline CDR1 SGHRS, CDR2 YFSETQ. The CDR3 here is CASSTQGRGETQYF. DNA for the CDR3: TGCGCCAGCAGCACACAGGGTCGCGGAGAGACCCAGTACTTC.

This chain links TRBV19 with TRBJ2-3; tentative D call: TRBD1 (5 bases). CDR1 and CDR2 (germline): LNHDA, SQIVND (reference sequence). The CDR3 loop spans 15 amino acids. Trimming removed 5 bases at V and 3 bases at J, with 15 bases between. CDR3 nucleotide sequence: TGTGCCAGTAGTCCCCAGGGTGTGGAGACAGATACGCAGTATTTT. Protein product: CASSPQGVETDTQYF.

This rearrangement joins TRBV4-1 to TRBJ2-7; 10 nucleotides match TRBD2. Per germline, CDR1 MGHRA and CDR2 YSYEKL. This CDR3 is 15 amino acids long. V dropped 4 bases and J dropped 2; count of bases not matched to a gene: 5. The CDR3 DNA is TGCGCCAGCAGCCCACCTAGCGGGAGACCCTACGAGCAGTACTTC. Protein product: CASSPPSGRPYEQYF.

The chain combines TRBV6-5 with TRBJ1-1, with D possibly being TRBD1 (5 bases). Per germline, CDR1 MNHEY and CDR2 SVGAGI. The CDR3 length is 15 residues. The V end was cut by 2 bases, the J end by 4 bases, with 14 bases between. In DNA, the CDR3 is TGTGCCAGCAGTTACAGAAGTTACGGGGGCACTGAAGCTTTCTTT. Its translation is CASSYRSYGGTEAFF.

The V and J genes are TRBV6-5 and TRBJ2-2; D remains ambiguous. The CDR3 length is 12 residues. Germline CDR1 MNHEY, CDR2 SVGAGI. V was trimmed by 2 bases and J by 6 bases, leaving 4 bases between them. CDR3 nucleotide sequence: TGTGCCAGCAGTTACCAGGCCGGGGAGCTGTTTTTT. Protein sequence: CASSYQAGELFF.

The V call is TRBV28, the J call TRBJ2-2, with D uncertain. Germline V gene data show CDR1 as MDHEN and CDR2 as SYDVKM. CDR3 length: 14 amino acids. The V gene lost 7 bases and the J gene lost 0 bases, with 9 bases spanning the gap. CDR3 nucleotides: TGTGCCAGCAAAAAGCGACCGAACACCGGGGAGCTGTTTTTT. This sequence encodes CASKKRPNTGELFF.

The chain links TRBV4-1 to TRBJ1-2; no definite D call. V shed 1 base and J shed 5 bases, with 23 bases lying between them. This CDR3 spans 18 amino acids. CDR1 is MGHRA and CDR2 is YSYEKL in the germline V gene. The CDR3 spells CASSQARDTAGPMYGYTF. CDR3 in DNA: TGCGCCAGCAGCCAAGCTCGCGACACCGCCGGCCCTATGTATGGCTACACCTTC.

This clone turned up a few times. V and J are TRBV11-1 and TRBJ2-2; 7 bases match TRBD1. Trimming cost V 4 bases and J 2 bases; bases outside gene matches: 1. Per the germline V gene, CDR1 is SGHAT and CDR2 is FQDESV (reference sequence). The CDR3 loop spans 14 amino acids. The CDR3 DNA sequence: TGTGCCAGCAGCTGGGACAGAAACACCGGGGAGCTGTTTTTT. This codes for CASSWDRNTGELFF. Full variable domain (missing parts from reference TRBV11-1 and TRBJ2-2): EAEVAQSPRYKITEKSQAVAFWCDPISGHATLYWYRQILGQGPELLVQFQDESVVDDSQLPKDRFSAERLKGVDSTLKIQPAELGDSAMYLCASSWDRNTGELFFGEGSRLTVL.

In this sample, this clone turned up a few times. The J gene is TRBJ2-7, the V gene TRBV28; 12 bases are a match to TRBD2. The CDR3 has 15 amino acids. Germline loops: CDR1 MDHEN, CDR2 SYDVKM. J gave up 2 bases and V 5 bases, and 4 bases lay outside the gene matches. The CDR3 region is CASSPRTSGAYEQYF. In DNA, the CDR3 is TGTGCCAGCAGTCCGCGGACTAGCGGGGCCTACGAGCAGTACTTC.

V gene TRBV28 combines with J gene TRBJ2-7, with D possibly TRBD2 on 6 matching bases. This CDR3 contains 13 residues. Trimming cost V 7 bases and J 1 base, with 11 bases left between them. Germline CDR1 reads MDHEN; CDR2 reads SYDVKM. The CDR3 coding sequence is TGTGCCAGCACAGACAGCGGGTCCTACGAGCAGTACTTC. Residues: CASTDSGSYEQYF. The full variable domain, its missing parts supplied by reference TRBV28 and TRBJ2-7, is DVKVTQSSRYLVKRTGEKVFLECVQDMDHENMFWYRQDPGLGLRLIYFSYDVKMKEKGDIPEGYSVSREKKERFSLILESASTNQTSMYLCASTDSGSYEQYFGPGTRLTVT.

V gene TRBV5-1 combines with J gene TRBJ2-7, with 8 bases fitting TRBD2. J gave up 6 bases and V 3 bases, and 2 bases lay outside the gene matches. Germline assignment: CDR1 SGHRS and CDR2 YFSETQ. The CDR3 sequence is 12 residues long. The CDR3 here is CASSWREAEQYF. CDR3 coding DNA: TGCGCCAGCAGCTGGCGGGAGGCCGAGCAGTACTTC.

Turning to this clone: Within the sample, other DNA sequences also encode this same CDR3. The chain has TRBV19 and TRBJ2-7; maybe TRBD2 (5 bases). The CDR3 is made up of 12 amino acids. Germline V gene lookup returns CDR1 LNHDA and CDR2 SQIVND (reference sequence). The CDR3 DNA is TGTGCGAGTGGTGGTGGACTCTACGAGCAGTACTTC. It is translated as CASGGGLYEQYF.

This sequence joins TRBV6-1 and TRBJ1-3; D unclear. Germline CDR1 reads MNHNS; CDR2 reads SASEGT. V was pared by 5 bases and J by 0 bases, with 11 bases between. The CDR3 length is 15 residues. The CDR3 DNA reads TGTGCCAGCAGTATGGAGGGCCTCTCTGGAAACACCATATATTTT. Its protein is CASSMEGLSGNTIYF.

J is TRBJ1-3 and V is TRBV6-1, with D possibly being TRBD1 (5 bases). The CDR3 spans 14 residues. Germline assignment: CDR1 MNHNS and CDR2 SASEGT. The V end was cut by 6 bases, the J end by 2 bases, with 11 bases between. The CDR3 sequence: CASRRTGAGNTIYF. CDR3 nucleotides: TGTGCCAGCAGAAGGACGGGGGCTGGAAACACCATATATTTT.

J is TRBJ1-1 and V is TRBV2; 12 bases are shared with TRBD1. The CDR3 is 15 amino acids. Germline CDR1 is SNHLY and CDR2 is FYNNEI. In DNA, the CDR3 is TGTGCTACCACGCCGGGACAGGGGGCAATAGCAGGAGCTTTCTTT. This translates into CATTPGQGAIAGAFF.

As DNA, the CDR3 is TGTGCCAGCACCGGGACAGGGGAGGGCTACACCTTC. This sequence encodes CASTGTGEGYTF. The chain employs TRBV28 and TRBJ1-2; 10 positions agree with TRBD1. V lost 7 bases and J lost 8; bases outside the gene matches: 4. The CDR3 loop spans 12 amino acids. Germline-derived CDR1 and CDR2 are MDHEN and SYDVKM.

This clone was detected once. The chain combines TRBV6-5 with TRBJ1-5; D might be TRBD1 (6 bases). Germline CDR1 MNHEY, CDR2 SVGAGI. V was shortened by 6 bases and J by 1 base, with 10 bases between the two germline ends. CDR3 length: 14 residues. In DNA, the CDR3 is TGTGCCAGCAGCCAGGGACACAGCAATCAGCCCCAGCATTTT. The encoded protein is CASSQGHSNQPQHF.

V and J are TRBV6-4 and TRBJ2-1; TRBD2 matches 16 bases. Per the germline V gene, CDR1 is MRHNA and CDR2 is SNTAGT. CDR3 length: 15 amino acids. Losses at the gene ends were 5 bases for V and 8 bases for J; bases not matched to a gene: 3. The CDR3 loop is CASSQGLAGGDEQFF. The CDR3 DNA sequence: TGTGCCAGCAGTCAGGGACTAGCGGGAGGGGATGAGCAGTTCTTC.

V usage is TRBV10-2 and J usage is TRBJ1-1, with 8 bases identical to TRBD1. CDR3 length: 13 amino acids. Germline-derived CDR1 and CDR2 are WSHSY and SAAADI. After removal of 6 bases from V and 3 bases from J, the junction contained 3 bases not matched to a gene. DNA for the CDR3: TGCGCCAGCAGGGACAGGGCCTACACTGAAGCTTTCTTT. It codes for CASRDRAYTEAFF.

The chain links TRBV6-1 to TRBJ2-7, with D possibly TRBD2 on 8 matching bases. The germline V gene encodes CDR1 MNHNS and CDR2 SASEGT. Trimming removed 7 bases from V and 6 bases from J, with 22 bases in between. The CDR3 has 15 amino acids. In nucleotides, the CDR3 is TGTGCCAGCACAAACGGGGGGGGACAGAGGTTCGAGCAGTACTTC. Translating it yields CASTNGGGQRFEQYF.

The chain recombines TRBV28 with TRBJ1-1; D is undetermined. CDR3 length: 14 residues. Between the trimmed V and J ends, which lost 3 bases and 1 base, there was a span of 9 bases. The germline V gene has CDR1 MDHEN and CDR2 SYDVKM. The CDR3 spells CASSFRGGNTEAFF. The CDR3 DNA reads as TGTGCCAGCAGTTTTCGCGGCGGGAACACTGAAGCTTTCTTT. Using reference TRBV28 and TRBJ1-1 for the parts outside the CDR3, the full variable domain is DVKVTQSSRYLVKRTGEKVFLECVQDMDHENMFWYRQDPGLGLRLIYFSYDVKMKEKGDIPEGYSVSREKKERFSLILESASTNQTSMYLCASSFRGGNTEAFFGQGTRLTVV.

This clone turned up a few times. V usage is TRBV6-1 and J usage is TRBJ1-1; D uncertain. CDR1 and CDR2 (germline): MNHNS, SASEGT. With 5 bases removed from V and 1 base from J, the gap between germline ends came to 8 bases. This CDR3 has 13 amino acids. DNA of the CDR3: TGTGCCAGCAGTCTAACAGAGAACACTGAAGCTTTCTTT. Its protein product is CASSLTENTEAFF.

The chain joins TRBV9 to TRBJ2-3; 7 nucleotides line up with TRBD1. The CDR3 has 15 amino acids. J lost 0 bases, V lost 4 bases, and 5 bases had no gene match. Germline CDR1 and CDR2: SGDLS and YYNGEE. The CDR3 region has the DNA TGTGCCAGCAGCCGGGACAGATGGAGCACAGATACGCAGTATTTT. It specifies CASSRDRWSTDTQYF.

This chain links TRBV6-1 with TRBJ1-2; 7 nucleotides align to TRBD1. Trimming removed 5 bases from V and 4 bases from J; junction bases left unmatched: 10. The CDR3 loop spans 15 amino acids. From germline, CDR1 is MNHNS and CDR2 SASEGT. The CDR3 region has the DNA TGTGCCAGCAGTTCCCGACAGGGAGGCGGCTATGGCTACACCTTC. It yields the protein CASSSRQGGGYGYTF.

The chain is built from TRBV7-8 and TRBJ1-6; possibly TRBD1 for D (6 bases). The germline V gene has CDR1 SGHVS and CDR2 FQNEAQ. Trimming pared 3 bases from V and 8 bases from J, leaving 20 bases between. CDR3 length: 17 amino acids. The CDR3 nucleotides are TGTGCCAGCAGCTTGGGAAGGGGGATAGGGAAGGATTCACCCCTCCACTTT. It translates to CASSLGRGIGKDSPLHF.

The V and J genes are TRBV29-1 and TRBJ2-2, with 11 nucleotides matching TRBD2. The CDR3 sequence is 16 residues long. V shed 2 bases, J shed 1 base, and the junction held 3 bases outside the gene matches. Germline values: CDR1 SQVTM, CDR2 ANQGSEA. The DNA of the CDR3 is TGCAGCGTTGAACTAGCGGGAGGCAAGAACACCGGGGAGCTGTTTTTT. This encodes CSVELAGGKNTGELFF.

The chain carries TRBV5-1 and TRBJ2-4; 11 bases fit TRBD2. From germline, CDR1 is SGHRS and CDR2 YFSETQ. The V gene end was trimmed by 2 bases and the J gene end by 8 bases; junction bases not matched to a gene: 3. The CDR3 sequence is 14 residues long. CDR3 coding DNA: TGCGCCAGCAGCTTACTAGCGGGAGAGCACATTCAGTACTTC. The encoded protein is CASSLLAGEHIQYF.

This sequence joins TRBV7-3 and TRBJ2-1; D might be TRBD2 (5 bases). The germline CDR1 and CDR2 sequences are SGHTA and FQGTGA. The CDR3 runs 14 residues. V dropped 8 bases and J dropped 9 bases, with 20 bases sitting between them. CDR3 DNA sequence: TGTGCCAGCGCTTTAGGCGCGGCTGAGGGTGAGCAGTTCTTC. Its protein is CASALGAAEGEQFF. Looking up the rest from reference TRBV7-3 and TRBJ2-1 gives the full variable domain: GAGVSQTPSNKVTEKGKYVELRCDPISGHTALYWYRQSLGQGPEFLIYFQGTGAADDSGLPNDRFFAVRPEGSVSTLKIQRTERGDSAVYLCASALGAAEGEQFFGPGTRLTVL.